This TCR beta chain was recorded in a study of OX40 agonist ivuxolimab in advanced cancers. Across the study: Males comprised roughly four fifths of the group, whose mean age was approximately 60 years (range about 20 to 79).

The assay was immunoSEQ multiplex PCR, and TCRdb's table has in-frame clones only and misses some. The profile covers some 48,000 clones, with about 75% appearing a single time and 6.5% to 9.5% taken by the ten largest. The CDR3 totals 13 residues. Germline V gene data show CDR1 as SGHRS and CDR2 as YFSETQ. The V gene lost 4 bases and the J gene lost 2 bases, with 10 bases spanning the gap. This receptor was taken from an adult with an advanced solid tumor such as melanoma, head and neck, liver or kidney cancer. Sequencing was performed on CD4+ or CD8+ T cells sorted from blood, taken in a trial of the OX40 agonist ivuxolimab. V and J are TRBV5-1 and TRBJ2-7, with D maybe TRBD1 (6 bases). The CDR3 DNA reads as TGCGCCAGCAGCACCGGACAGACCTACGAGCAGTACTTC. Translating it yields CASSTGQTYEQYF. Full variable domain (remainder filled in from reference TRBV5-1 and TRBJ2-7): KAGVTQTPRYLIKTRGQQVTLSCSPISGHRSVSWYQQTPGQGLQFLFEYFSETQRNKGNFPGRFSGRQFSNSRSEMNVSTLELGDSALYLCASSTGQTYEQYFGPGTRLTVT.